This TCR beta chain was observed in a study of T cells in Graves' hyperthyroidism and ophthalmopathy. This clonotype was seen more than once but under ten times. Antigen: not known. Study conclusions and caveats: The authors' 13 V-J model separated ophthalmopathy from stable hyperthyroidism.

Hyperthyroidism, newly diagnosed and lasting under 2 months, affected patients aged 18 to 65. Exclusion of patients followed from uncontrolled infection, other autoimmune disease, pregnancy or lactation. Diagnostic assessment was based on clinical symptoms, serum thyroxine and TRAb, thyroid ultrasound and orbital computed tomography. Regions amplified from RNA transcripts were the TCR beta CDR3 regions. First-round RT-PCR of the TCR CDR3 relied on the HTBI primer set. TCRdb reanalysed the multiplex PCR reads using MiXCR and keeps one entry per CDR3 protein. The repertoire holds some 620,000 distinct CDR3 sequences, around 15% seen once, with 3.8% in the top ten. Sequencing was done on a sample of blood. The source is a woman in her twenties or thirties with Graves' hyperthyroidism.

As DNA, the CDR3 is TGTGCCAGCAGTTTTACTAGCGGGGCCAGGGGGGTTTACAATGAGCAGTTCTTC. Translated, it gives CASSFTSGARGVYNEQFF. The chain is built from TRBV6-2 or TRBV6-3 and TRBJ2-1; 10 nucleotides match TRBD2. CDR1 is MNHEY and CDR2 is SVGEGT in the germline V gene. Trimming at V came to 4 bases and at J to 4 bases, leaving 13 bases not matched to a gene. The CDR3 consists of 18 residues.